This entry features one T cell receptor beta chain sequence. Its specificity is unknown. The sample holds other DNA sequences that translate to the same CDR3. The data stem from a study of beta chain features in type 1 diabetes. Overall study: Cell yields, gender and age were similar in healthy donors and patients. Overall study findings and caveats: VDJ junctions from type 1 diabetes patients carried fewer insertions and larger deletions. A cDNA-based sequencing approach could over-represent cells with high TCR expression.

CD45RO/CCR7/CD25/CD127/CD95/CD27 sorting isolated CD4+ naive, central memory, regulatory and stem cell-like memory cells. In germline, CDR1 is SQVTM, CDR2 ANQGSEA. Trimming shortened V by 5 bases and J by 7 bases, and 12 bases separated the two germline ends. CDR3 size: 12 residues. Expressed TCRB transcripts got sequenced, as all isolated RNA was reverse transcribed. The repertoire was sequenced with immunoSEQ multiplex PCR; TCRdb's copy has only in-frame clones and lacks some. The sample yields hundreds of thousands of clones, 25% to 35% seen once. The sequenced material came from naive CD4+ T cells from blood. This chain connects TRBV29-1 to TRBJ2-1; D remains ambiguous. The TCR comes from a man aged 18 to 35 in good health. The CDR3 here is CSVTPLGNEQFF. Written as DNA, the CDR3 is TGCAGCGTTACCCCCCTAGGGAATGAGCAGTTCTTC.